The rows below give T cell receptor beta chains drawn from one sample of a study of T cell responses to AZD1222 COVID-19 vaccine. Assay used: immunoSEQ multiplex PCR; TCRdb lists only in-frame clones, some missing. The table includes 90,000 to 150,000 clones, 88% detected once. The sample consisted of peripheral blood, taken on day 0 of AZD1222 vaccination. These receptor sequences come from an adult in good health. Each CDR3 is given with its conserved first and last residue. D genes are given only for firm matches. Rows give clone size only sometimes, using once, few, many, or a class for an expanded clone.

v_gene: TRBV19
j_gene: TRBJ1-6
d_gene: TRBD1
abundance: once
CDR3aa: CASSIGQGIGSPLHF
CDR3nt: TGTGCCAGTAGTATTGGACAGGGAATAGGCTCACCCCTCCACTTT

v_gene: TRBV18
j_gene: TRBJ2-7
d_gene: TRBD1
abundance: -
CDR3aa: CASFDRDRGPEQYF
CDR3nt: TGTGCCAGCTTCGACCGGGACAGGGGGCCCGAGCAGTACTTC

v_gene: TRBV5-1
j_gene: TRBJ1-1
d_gene: -
abundance: -
CDR3aa: CASSQERGTEAFF
CDR3nt: TGCGCCAGCAGCCAAGAAAGAGGCACTGAAGCTTTCTTT

v_gene: TRBV18
j_gene: TRBJ2-3
d_gene: -
abundance: -
CDR3aa: CASSPPARSSTDTQYF
CDR3nt: TGTGCCAGCTCACCACCGGCCCGGTCTAGCACAGATACGCAGTATTTT

v_gene: TRBV2
j_gene: TRBJ1-5
d_gene: -
abundance: -
CDR3aa: CASRQGLSNQPQHF
CDR3nt: TGTGCCAGCAGGCAGGGGCTGAGCAATCAGCCCCAGCATTTT

v_gene: TRBV4-2
j_gene: TRBJ1-1
d_gene: -
abundance: -
CDR3aa: CASSPGGPAFEAFF
CDR3nt: TGTGCCAGCAGCCCCGGGGGGCCCGCTTTTGAAGCTTTCTTT

v_gene: TRBV19
j_gene: TRBJ1-4
d_gene: -
abundance: -
CDR3aa: CASSATGPTNEKLFF
CDR3nt: TGTGCCAGTAGTGCGACAGGACCAACTAATGAAAAACTGTTTTTT

v_gene: TRBV2
j_gene: TRBJ1-2
d_gene: -
abundance: -
CDR3aa: CASSLRPGYTF
CDR3nt: TGTGCCAGCAGTTTAAGGCCAGGCTACACCTTC

v_gene: TRBV24-1
j_gene: TRBJ2-3
d_gene: -
abundance: -
CDR3aa: CATSDLAADTQYF
CDR3nt: TGTGCCACCAGTGATTTAGCGGCGGATACGCAGTATTTT

v_gene: TRBV9
j_gene: TRBJ2-2
d_gene: -
abundance: -
CDR3aa: CASSVAQRNTGELFF
CDR3nt: TGTGCCAGCAGCGTAGCACAGAGGAACACCGGGGAGCTGTTTTTT

v_gene: TRBV7-9
j_gene: TRBJ2-7
d_gene: -
abundance: -
CDR3aa: CASSWGGPLTYEQYF
CDR3nt: TGTGCCAGCAGCTGGGGAGGACCCCTCACCTACGAGCAGTACTTC

v_gene: TRBV7-3
j_gene: TRBJ1-2
d_gene: TRBD1
abundance: -
CDR3aa: CASSPNTGTGNGYTF
CDR3nt: TGTGCCAGCAGCCCCAACACCGGGACAGGGAATGGCTACACCTTC

v_gene: TRBV27
j_gene: TRBJ1-2
d_gene: TRBD1
abundance: -
CDR3aa: CASTTGQDGYTF
CDR3nt: TGTGCCAGCACCACCGGACAGGATGGCTACACCTTC

v_gene: TRBV3-1/TRBV3-2
j_gene: TRBJ2-7
d_gene: -
abundance: -
CDR3aa: CASSLAPGEQYF
CDR3nt: TGTGCCAGCAGCCTAGCGCCGGGTGAGCAGTACTTC

v_gene: TRBV29-1
j_gene: TRBJ1-2
d_gene: -
abundance: -
CDR3aa: CSVDTNTDNYGYTF
CDR3nt: TGCAGCGTTGACACGAACACCGATAACTATGGCTACACCTTC

v_gene: TRBV6-5
j_gene: TRBJ1-1
d_gene: -
abundance: -
CDR3aa: CASSYGLGLNTEAFF
CDR3nt: TGTGCCAGCAGTTACGGCCTAGGATTGAACACTGAAGCTTTCTTT

v_gene: TRBV5-1
j_gene: TRBJ1-1
d_gene: -
abundance: -
CDR3aa: CASSLEQVITEAFF
CDR3nt: TGCGCCAGCAGCTTGGAGCAGGTGATCACTGAAGCTTTCTTT

v_gene: TRBV7-2
j_gene: TRBJ1-4
d_gene: -
abundance: -
CDR3aa: CASSLEGATNEKLFF
CDR3nt: TGTGCCAGCAGCTTAGAGGGAGCAACTAATGAAAAACTGTTTTTT

v_gene: TRBV4-3
j_gene: TRBJ1-4
d_gene: -
abundance: -
CDR3aa: CASSQGQSGATNEKLFF
CDR3nt: TGCGCCAGCAGCCAAGGACAGTCGGGGGCAACTAATGAAAAACTGTTTTTT

v_gene: TRBV5-4
j_gene: TRBJ2-2
d_gene: -
abundance: -
CDR3aa: CASSLVSGELFF
CDR3nt: TGTGCCAGCAGCTTGGTTTCTGGGGAGCTGTTTTTT

v_gene: TRBV4-1
j_gene: TRBJ2-5
d_gene: -
abundance: -
CDR3aa: CASSQDRWGGDQETQYF
CDR3nt: TGCGCCAGCAGCCAAGATAGGTGGGGGGGCGACCAAGAGACCCAGTACTTC

v_gene: TRBV11-3
j_gene: TRBJ1-1
d_gene: TRBD1
abundance: -
CDR3aa: CASSLAGQSNTEAFF
CDR3nt: TGTGCCAGCAGCTTAGCGGGACAGTCGAACACTGAAGCTTTCTTT

v_gene: TRBV18
j_gene: TRBJ1-6
d_gene: TRBD1
abundance: once
CDR3aa: CASSSGQGGNSPLHF
CDR3nt: TGTGCCAGCTCATCAGGACAGGGCGGTAATTCACCCCTCCACTTT

v_gene: TRBV9
j_gene: TRBJ1-4
d_gene: -
abundance: -
CDR3aa: CASSVDEGVNEKLFF
CDR3nt: TGTGCCAGCAGCGTAGACGAGGGAGTTAATGAAAAACTGTTTTTT

v_gene: TRBV25-1
j_gene: TRBJ1-2
d_gene: -
abundance: once
CDR3aa: CASSGGFGALDHYGYTF
CDR3nt: TGTGCCAGCAGTGGTGGGTTCGGAGCCCTCGACCACTATGGCTACACCTTC

v_gene: TRBV20-1
j_gene: TRBJ1-4
d_gene: -
abundance: -
CDR3aa: CSAFKGEKLFF
CDR3nt: TGCAGTGCTTTCAAGGGTGAAAAACTGTTTTTT

v_gene: TRBV6-5
j_gene: TRBJ1-1
d_gene: -
abundance: -
CDR3aa: CASSYSTAMNTEAFF
CDR3nt: TGTGCCAGCAGTTACTCCACCGCTATGAACACTGAAGCTTTCTTT

v_gene: TRBV6-5
j_gene: TRBJ2-4
d_gene: -
abundance: -
CDR3aa: CASSYDVGAKNIQYF
CDR3nt: TGTGCCAGCAGTTACGACGTGGGAGCCAAAAACATTCAGTACTTC

v_gene: TRBV7-2
j_gene: TRBJ2-7
d_gene: -
abundance: -
CDR3aa: CASSLLQGGHEQYF
CDR3nt: TGTGCCAGCAGCCTTTTACAGGGAGGCCACGAGCAGTACTTC

v_gene: TRBV27
j_gene: TRBJ1-4
d_gene: TRBD1
abundance: -
CDR3aa: CASSSTGRGEKLFF
CDR3nt: TGTGCCAGCAGTTCGACAGGGAGGGGTGAAAAACTGTTTTTT

v_gene: TRBV6-1
j_gene: TRBJ1-2
d_gene: TRBD1
abundance: -
CDR3aa: CASSAGSGGDTLNYGYTF
CDR3nt: TGTGCCAGCAGTGCCGGCTCAGGGGGCGATACTCTAAACTATGGCTACACCTTC

v_gene: TRBV11-2
j_gene: TRBJ1-5
d_gene: -
abundance: -
CDR3aa: CASSLGGRGTNQPQHF
CDR3nt: TGTGCCAGCAGCTTAGGGGGGAGGGGGACTAATCAGCCCCAGCATTTT

v_gene: TRBV5-1
j_gene: TRBJ2-3
d_gene: -
abundance: -
CDR3aa: CASSLGLTAATDTQYF
CDR3nt: TGCGCCAGCAGCTTGGGTCTGACGGCTGCCACAGATACGCAGTATTTT

v_gene: TRBV5-5
j_gene: TRBJ1-2
d_gene: TRBD1
abundance: few
CDR3aa: CASIAGLTGGEPNYGYTF
CDR3nt: TGTGCCAGCATTGCGGGATTGACAGGGGGCGAACCTAACTATGGCTACACCTTC

v_gene: TRBV4-2
j_gene: TRBJ1-5
d_gene: -
abundance: -
CDR3aa: CASSLGQSSVNQPQHF
CDR3nt: TGTGCCAGCAGCCTCGGACAGTCATCTGTCAATCAGCCCCAGCATTTT

v_gene: TRBV2
j_gene: TRBJ1-1
d_gene: -
abundance: -
CDR3aa: CASSGNRAEAFF
CDR3nt: TGTGCCAGCAGTGGTAACAGGGCTGAAGCTTTCTTT

v_gene: TRBV19
j_gene: TRBJ1-5
d_gene: TRBD1
abundance: -
CDR3aa: CASSNTGGGLNQPQHF
CDR3nt: TGTGCCAGTAGTAACACAGGGGGAGGGCTCAATCAGCCCCAGCATTTT

v_gene: TRBV6-4
j_gene: TRBJ1-2
d_gene: -
abundance: once
CDR3aa: CASSIGRAGHYGYTF
CDR3nt: TGTGCCAGCAGTATTGGTAGGGCAGGGCACTATGGCTACACCTTC

v_gene: TRBV27
j_gene: TRBJ1-2
d_gene: TRBD1
abundance: once
CDR3aa: CASSRGGQGNGYTF
CDR3nt: TGTGCCAGCAGCCGAGGGGGACAGGGGAATGGCTACACCTTC

v_gene: TRBV6-1
j_gene: TRBJ1-1
d_gene: TRBD1
abundance: -
CDR3aa: CASSEADRGWNTEAFF
CDR3nt: TGTGCCAGCAGTGAAGCGGACAGGGGGTGGAACACTGAAGCTTTCTTT

v_gene: TRBV6-5
j_gene: TRBJ2-1
d_gene: -
abundance: -
CDR3aa: CASSYFRGGASEQFF
CDR3nt: TGTGCCAGCAGTTACTTCAGAGGGGGGGCTTCGGAGCAGTTCTTC

v_gene: TRBV7-2
j_gene: TRBJ1-1
d_gene: -
abundance: -
CDR3aa: CASQRASSTEAFF
CDR3nt: TGTGCCAGCCAGAGGGCGAGTAGCACTGAAGCTTTCTTT

v_gene: TRBV9
j_gene: TRBJ2-5
d_gene: -
abundance: once
CDR3aa: CASSAPPAETQYF
CDR3nt: TGTGCCAGCAGCGCCCCACCCGCGGAGACCCAGTACTTC

v_gene: TRBV5-4
j_gene: TRBJ1-5
d_gene: -
abundance: few
CDR3aa: CASSFWGRNQPQHF
CDR3nt: TGTGCCAGCAGCTTTTGGGGACGCAATCAGCCCCAGCATTTT

v_gene: TRBV5-6
j_gene: TRBJ2-3
d_gene: -
abundance: -
CDR3aa: CASSLRPSNTDTQYF
CDR3nt: TGTGCCAGCAGCTTGCGACCATCCAACACAGATACGCAGTATTTT